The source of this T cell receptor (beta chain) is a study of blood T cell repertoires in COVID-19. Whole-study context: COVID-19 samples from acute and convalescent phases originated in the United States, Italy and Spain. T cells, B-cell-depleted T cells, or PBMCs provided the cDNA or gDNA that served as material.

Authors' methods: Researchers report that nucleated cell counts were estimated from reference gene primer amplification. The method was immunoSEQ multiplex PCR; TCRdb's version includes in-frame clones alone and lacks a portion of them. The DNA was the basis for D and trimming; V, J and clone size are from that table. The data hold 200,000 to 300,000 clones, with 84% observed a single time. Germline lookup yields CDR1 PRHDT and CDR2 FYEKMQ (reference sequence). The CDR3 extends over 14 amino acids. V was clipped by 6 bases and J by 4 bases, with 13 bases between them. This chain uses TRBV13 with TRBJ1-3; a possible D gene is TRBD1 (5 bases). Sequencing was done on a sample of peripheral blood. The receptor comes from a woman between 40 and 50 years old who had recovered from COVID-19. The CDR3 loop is CASRELGRGNTIYF. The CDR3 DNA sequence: TGTGCCAGCAGGGAACTGGGGCGCGGAAACACCATATATTTT.